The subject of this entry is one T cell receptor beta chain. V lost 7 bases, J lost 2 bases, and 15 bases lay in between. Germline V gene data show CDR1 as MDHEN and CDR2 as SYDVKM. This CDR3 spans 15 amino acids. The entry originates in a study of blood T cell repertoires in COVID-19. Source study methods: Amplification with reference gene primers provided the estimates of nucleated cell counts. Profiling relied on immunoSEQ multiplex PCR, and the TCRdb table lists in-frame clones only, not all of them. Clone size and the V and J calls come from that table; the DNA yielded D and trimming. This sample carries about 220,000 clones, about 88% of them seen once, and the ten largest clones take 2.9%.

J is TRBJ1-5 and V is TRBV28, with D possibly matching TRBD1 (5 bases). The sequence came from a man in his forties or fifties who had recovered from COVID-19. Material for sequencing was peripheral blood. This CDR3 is CASMERGIGNQPQHF. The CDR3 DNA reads TGTGCCAGCATGGAGCGGGGGATTGGCAATCAGCCCCAGCATTTT.